The next 28 T cell receptor beta chains were all read from a single sample in a study of blood T cell repertoires in COVID-19. TCRdb's copy holds only in-frame clones and misses some; the assay was immunoSEQ multiplex PCR. The sample includes roughly 97,000 clones, more than 75% of them seen just once. The sequencing input was peripheral blood. These receptors were obtained from a man aged 55-75 years with acute or convalescent COVID-19.

The rearrangement joins TRBV7-2 to TRBJ1-3; D is ambiguous. The V end lost 6 bases, the J end lost 0 bases, and 6 bases lay between the germline ends. The CDR3 is 13 amino acids. Germline-derived CDR1 and CDR2 are SGHTA and FQGNSA. CDR3 in amino acids: CASRQSSGNTIYF. CDR3 in DNA: TGTGCCAGCAGACAGAGCTCTGGAAACACCATATATTTT.

The chain recombines TRBV28 with TRBJ1-4; 7 bases are shared with TRBD1. This CDR3 comprises 15 residues. CDR1 and CDR2 (germline): MDHEN, SYDVKM. J lost 8 bases, V lost 5 bases, and 11 bases had no gene match. The CDR3 DNA follows: TGTGCCAGCAGTGTGACAGGGTGGGCTGGCGAAAAACTGTTTTTT. It encodes CASSVTGWAGEKLFF.

V usage is TRBV10-2 and J usage is TRBJ2-3, with TRBD2 identical over 9 bases. The CDR3 covers 14 residues. Per germline, CDR1 WSHSY and CDR2 SAAADI. J lost 4 bases, V lost 11 bases, and 10 bases had no gene match. CDR3 coding DNA: TGCGCCGGGGCATTAGCGGGGGAGTCAGATACGCAGTATTTT. It translates to CAGALAGESDTQYF.

The V and J genes are TRBV28 and TRBJ2-2; 7 nucleotides line up with TRBD1. The ends lost 2 bases at V and 2 bases at J; junction bases unmatched: 8. CDR3 length: 17 residues. The germline V gene encodes CDR1 MDHEN and CDR2 SYDVKM. The CDR3 DNA reads TGTGCCAGCAGTTTAATCACAGGGGTCCTAAACACCGGGGAGCTGTTTTTT. Encoded protein: CASSLITGVLNTGELFF.

The chain couples TRBV3-1 (or the pseudogene TRBV3-2) to TRBJ1-4; D may be TRBD1 (5 bases). The CDR3 covers 14 residues. In germline, CDR1 is LGHDT, CDR2 YNNKEL (reference sequence). Trimming removed 0 bases from V and 7 bases from J, with 9 bases in between. The CDR3 sequence: CASSQEGGIEKLFF. The DNA for the CDR3 is TGTGCCAGCAGCCAAGAGGGGGGAATTGAAAAACTGTTTTTT.

The V gene is TRBV14, the J gene TRBJ1-2; the D is unclear. CDR3 length: 13 residues. CDR1 and CDR2 from the germline V gene are SGHDN and FVKESK. V was trimmed by 2 bases and J by 2 bases, leaving 6 bases between them. For the CDR3, the DNA is TGTGCCAGCAGCCAAATACAGAACTATGGCTACACCTTC. This codes for CASSQIQNYGYTF.

This chain joins TRBV7-2 and TRBJ2-1, with D maybe TRBD1 (7 bases). The germline V gene has CDR1 SGHTA and CDR2 FQGNSA. Trimming left V 5 bases short and J 10 bases short, with 18 bases between. The CDR3 sequence is 14 residues long. CDR3 in DNA: TGTGCCAGCAGCAAGCCCCGCCAGGGGGGAGAGCAGTTCTTC. Translation gives CASSKPRQGGEQFF.

The chain joins TRBV27 to TRBJ2-5; D is perhaps TRBD1 (8 bases). V lost 5 bases to trimming and J lost 7 bases, with 20 bases between them. This CDR3 has 15 amino acids. Germline V gene lookup returns CDR1 MNHEY and CDR2 SMNVEV (reference sequence). The CDR3 DNA reads as TGTGCCAGCAGTATCGGACAGGGAGGGTCAGGGACCCAGTACTTC. Translated, it gives CASSIGQGGSGTQYF.

CDR3 DNA: TGTGCCACCAGTGACCAGGGACAGAGATCGGGCTACACCTTC. Translating gives CATSDQGQRSGYTF. The chain uses TRBV24-1 and TRBJ1-2, with TRBD1 matching over 7 bases. Germline CDR1 KGHDR, CDR2 SFDVKD. Germline trimming cut 4 bases from V and 8 bases from J; bases unmatched to any gene: 9. The CDR3 extends over 14 amino acids.

J is TRBJ2-7 and V is TRBV7-6; a weak D match, TRBD1 (7 bases). Germline-derived CDR1 and CDR2 are SGHVS and FNYEAQ. Trimming stripped 2 bases from V and 0 bases from J, with 23 bases between. The CDR3 length is 19 residues. Here the CDR3 reads CASSLLGTGDSFSSYEQYF. The CDR3 DNA sequence: TGTGCCAGCAGCTTATTGGGGACGGGGGACAGCTTCTCCTCCTACGAGCAGTACTTC. Filled out from reference TRBV7-6 and TRBJ2-7, the complete variable domain reads GAGVSQSPRYKVTKRGQDVALRCDPISGHVSLYWYRQALGQGPEFLTYFNYEAQQDKSGLPNDRFSAERPEGSISTLTIQRTEQRDSAMYRCASSLLGTGDSFSSYEQYFGPGTRLTVT.

V is TRBV28 and J is TRBJ1-1; D gene ambiguous. This CDR3 has 13 amino acids. CDR1 and CDR2 from the germline V gene are MDHEN and SYDVKM. V was shortened by 3 bases and J by 6 bases, with 11 bases between the two germline ends. The CDR3 DNA reads TGTGCCAGCAGTTTTTCGAGGGCCCCTGAAGCTTTCTTT. Protein: CASSFSRAPEAFF.

The table lists this clone with a count of one. V usage is TRBV5-1 and J usage is TRBJ1-6; TRBD1 might be the D (5 bases). The CDR3 loop spans 15 amino acids. Looked up from germline, CDR1 is SGHRS and CDR2 is YFSETQ. Trimming took 0 bases from V and 7 from J, leaving 11 bases between them. The CDR3 here is CASSLGWQGNSPLHF. As DNA, the CDR3 is TGCGCCAGCAGCTTGGGCTGGCAGGGAAATTCACCCCTCCACTTT.

The chain carries TRBV7-2 and TRBJ2-5; 7 bases match TRBD1. Unmatched junction bases numbered 13, after V lost 6 bases and J lost 0 bases. The CDR3 runs to 17 residues. Germline CDR1 reads SGHTA; CDR2 reads FQGNSA. The CDR3 nucleotides read TGTGCCAGCAGACCTGAGGGAACAGGGGCGTACCAAGAGACCCAGTACTTC. Translating it yields CASRPEGTGAYQETQYF.

This clone has only one observation. This rearrangement joins TRBV7-9 to TRBJ1-1; tentative D call: TRBD1 (5 bases). V lost 6 bases and J 0 bases, leaving 11 bases between the germline ends. The germline V gene encodes CDR1 SEHNR and CDR2 FQNEAQ (reference sequence). This CDR3 comprises 14 residues. The CDR3 DNA follows: TGTGCCAGCAGGCGTACAGGTTTGAACACTGAAGCTTTCTTT. This codes for CASRRTGLNTEAFF.

V usage is TRBV6-5 and J usage is TRBJ2-5, with 12 bases fitting TRBD1. CDR3 size: 16 residues. Germline lookup yields CDR1 MNHEY and CDR2 SVGAGI. The ends lost 4 bases at V and 3 bases at J; junction bases unmatched: 6. This CDR3 reads CASSLPGTGGEETQYF. CDR3 nucleotides: TGTGCCAGCAGTTTACCCGGGACAGGGGGCGAAGAGACCCAGTACTTC.

J is TRBJ1-4 and V is TRBV2, with TRBD1 identical over 7 bases. CDR1 is SNHLY, CDR2 FYNNEI, per germline. V lost 8 bases and J lost 4; bases outside the gene matches: 4. This CDR3 is built from 13 residues. The CDR3 protein is CASVGQINEKLFF. The DNA of the CDR3 is TGTGCCAGCGTGGGACAGATTAATGAAAAACTGTTTTTT. The full variable domain, completed using reference TRBV2 and TRBJ1-4, is EPEVTQTPSHQVTQMGQEVILRCVPISNHLYFYWYRQILGQKVEFLVSFYNNEISEKSEIFDDQFSVERPDGSNFTLKIRSTKLEDSAMYFCASVGQINEKLFFGSGTQLSVL.

The chain combines TRBV5-4 with TRBJ2-4; 9 bases align to TRBD1. With V trimmed by 4 bases and J by 2 bases, 7 bases remained unmatched. CDR3 length: 16 residues. From germline, CDR1 is SGHNT and CDR2 YYREEE (reference sequence). This chain's CDR3 is CASSATGGSTKNIQYF. The CDR3, as DNA: TGTGCCAGCAGCGCTACAGGGGGCTCGACCAAAAACATTCAGTACTTC.

This rearrangement joins TRBV14 to TRBJ1-2; maybe TRBD1 (5 bases). This CDR3 is 14 amino acids long. Trimming left V 1 base short and J 8 bases short, with 14 bases between. CDR1 is SGHDN, CDR2 FVKESK, per germline. The CDR3 reads CASSQALAGGGYTF. The CDR3 DNA is TGTGCCAGCAGCCAAGCCCTCGCGGGGGGGGGCTACACCTTC. Full variable domain (remainder filled in from reference TRBV14 and TRBJ1-2): EAGVTQFPSHSVIEKGQTVTLRCDPISGHDNLYWYRRVMGKEIKFLLHFVKESKQDESGMPNNRFLAERTGGTYSTLKVQPAELEDSGVYFCASSQALAGGGYTFGSGTRLTVV.

The chain joins TRBV18 to TRBJ1-1; D ambiguous. Germline V gene data show CDR1 as KGHSH and CDR2 as LQKENI. There are 15 residues in the CDR3. With 4 bases removed from V and 0 bases from J, the gap between germline ends came to 12 bases. Written as DNA, the CDR3 is TGTGCCAGCTCACGGGCAGAACTCATGAACACTGAAGCTTTCTTT. This translates into CASSRAELMNTEAFF.

The rearrangement joins TRBV28 to TRBJ2-4; TRBD2 agrees at 7 bases. Germline V gene data show CDR1 as MDHEN and CDR2 as SYDVKM. This CDR3 is 18 amino acids long. The J segment lost 4 bases and the V segment lost 0 bases, leaving 12 bases of the junction unmatched. The CDR3 nucleotides read TGTGCCAGCAGTTTATGGGCGCTCGGGACTAACCGAAAAAACATTCAGTACTTC. Protein: CASSLWALGTNRKNIQYF.

V is TRBV10-3 and J is TRBJ2-7; 8 bases fit TRBD1. Germline CDR1 ENHRY, CDR2 SYGVKD. V lost 8 bases and J lost 3; bases outside the gene matches: 9. CDR3 size: 14 residues. The CDR3 sequence is CAIDKGQGLYEQYF. DNA for the CDR3: TGTGCCATCGATAAAGGACAGGGTCTCTACGAGCAGTACTTC.

This chain links TRBV28 with TRBJ1-6, with no clear D. V lost 3 bases and J 9 bases, leaving 9 bases between the germline ends. The CDR3 has 13 residues. CDR1 is MDHEN and CDR2 is SYDVKM in the germline V gene. CDR3 DNA sequence: TGTGCCAGCAGTTTGGGCCTGGCTTCACCCCTCCACTTT. It yields the protein CASSLGLASPLHF.

This chain links TRBV5-4 with TRBJ2-7; unclear D gene. Germline V gene sequence: CDR1 SGHNT, CDR2 YYREEE (reference sequence). The CDR3 is made up of 13 amino acids. The V and J ends lost 1 base and 5 bases respectively, with 10 bases between them. The chain's CDR3 is CASSLLGSNEQYF. The CDR3, as DNA: TGTGCCAGCAGCTTGTTGGGCAGCAACGAGCAGTACTTC.

The chain joins TRBV29-1 to TRBJ1-1, with TRBD1 as a possible D gene (6 bases). The germline gives CDR1 SQVTM, CDR2 ANQGSEA. The CDR3 has 12 amino acids. V was trimmed by 7 bases and J by 3 bases, leaving 12 bases between them. CDR3 loop: CSGTGQYTEAFF. In DNA, the CDR3 is TGCAGCGGAACAGGGCAATACACTGAAGCTTTCTTT.

The table lists this clone with a few counts. The V call is TRBV28, the J call TRBJ1-1; 9 nucleotides align to TRBD1. The CDR3 is 15 residues long. V lost 1 base and J lost 6; bases outside the gene matches: 6. Germline V gene data show CDR1 as MDHEN and CDR2 as SYDVKM. CDR3 in amino acids: CASSLSGTGSPEAFF. The CDR3 DNA follows: TGTGCCAGCAGTTTATCGGGGACAGGGTCACCTGAAGCTTTCTTT. Based on the CDR3 plus reference TRBV28 and TRBJ1-1, the full variable domain is DVKVTQSSRYLVKRTGEKVFLECVQDMDHENMFWYRQDPGLGLRLIYFSYDVKMKEKGDIPEGYSVSREKKERFSLILESASTNQTSMYLCASSLSGTGSPEAFFGQGTRLTVV.

This chain joins TRBV2 and TRBJ2-7, with 8 positions matching TRBD1. This CDR3 comprises 16 residues. Trimming at V came to 10 bases and at J to 6 bases, leaving 20 bases not matched to a gene. CDR1 is SNHLY and CDR2 is FYNNEI in the germline V gene. CDR3 DNA: TGTGCCACACCCCCCCAGGGGGCTCTCCCCCCCTCCGAGCAGTACTTC. Its protein product is CATPPQGALPPSEQYF.

The chain combines TRBV24-1 with TRBJ2-1; 10 positions agree with TRBD2. The CDR3 length is 17 residues. V shed 6 bases and J 5 bases; nucleotides not matched to a gene: 12. Germline CDR1 KGHDR, CDR2 SFDVKD. The DNA for the CDR3 is TGTGCCACCAGTTTCCCCAGCGGGAGGGCCAGGGACAATGAGCAGTTCTTC. Protein sequence: CATSFPSGRARDNEQFF.

The chain has TRBV5-1 and TRBJ2-5, with D tentatively TRBD1 (6 bases). Germline CDR1 SGHRS, CDR2 YFSETQ. The CDR3 extends over 15 amino acids. V was shortened by 4 bases and J by 5 bases, with 18 bases between the two germline ends. The CDR3 bases are TGCGCCAGCAGCATTCTCACAGGGCGCCCTGAGACCCAGTACTTC. Protein sequence: CASSILTGRPETQYF. The variable domain in full, with the rest retrieved from reference TRBV5-1 and TRBJ2-5, is KAGVTQTPRYLIKTRGQQVTLSCSPISGHRSVSWYQQTPGQGLQFLFEYFSETQRNKGNFPGRFSGRQFSNSRSEMNVSTLELGDSALYLCASSILTGRPETQYFGPGTRLLVL.